The clone carrying this T cell receptor beta chain came up once. This sample stems from a study of blood T cell repertoires in COVID-19. Study-wide background: The analysed material was cDNA or gDNA that came from T cells, B-cell-depleted T cells, or PBMCs.

Germline loops: CDR1 SGHRS, CDR2 YFSETQ. The CDR3 runs to 16 residues. The V end was cut by 4 bases, the J end by 5 bases, with 18 bases between. Sequencing used immunoSEQ multiplex PCR; TCRdb keeps in-frame clones, though not all of them. The sample carries approximately 530,000 clones, about 89% recorded once. The Seattle patients, enrolled during active infection, were followed longitudinally. Specimen: peripheral blood. The chain recombines TRBV5-1 with TRBJ1-4, with D perhaps matching TRBD1 (6 bases). This receptor was taken from a woman between 45 and 60 years old with COVID-19, enrolled during active disease. The CDR3 loop is CASSPGLGTRNEKLFF. The CDR3 region has the DNA TGCGCCAGCAGCCCGGGGCTCGGGACACGAAATGAAAAACTGTTTTTT.